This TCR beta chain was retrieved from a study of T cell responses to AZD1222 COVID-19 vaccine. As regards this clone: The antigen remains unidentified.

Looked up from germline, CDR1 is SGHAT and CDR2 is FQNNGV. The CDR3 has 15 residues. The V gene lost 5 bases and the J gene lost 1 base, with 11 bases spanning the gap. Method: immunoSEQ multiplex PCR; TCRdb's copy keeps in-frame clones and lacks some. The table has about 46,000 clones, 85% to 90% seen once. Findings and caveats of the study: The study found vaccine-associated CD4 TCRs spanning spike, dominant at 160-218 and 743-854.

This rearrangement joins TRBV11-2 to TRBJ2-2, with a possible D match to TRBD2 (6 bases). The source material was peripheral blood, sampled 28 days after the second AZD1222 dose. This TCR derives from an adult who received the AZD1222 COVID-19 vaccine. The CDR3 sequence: CASSPDGGNTGELFF. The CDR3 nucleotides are TGTGCCAGCAGCCCCGACGGGGGGAACACCGGGGAGCTGTTTTTT. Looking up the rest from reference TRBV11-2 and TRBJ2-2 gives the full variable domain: EAGVAQSPRYKIIEKRQSVAFWCNPISGHATLYWYQQILGQGPKLLIQFQNNGVVDDSQLPKDRFSAERLKGVDSTLKIQPAKLEDSAVYLCASSPDGGNTGELFFGEGSRLTVL.